This section outlines one T cell receptor beta chain sequence together with its context. What it binds is unknown. The sample is drawn from a study of cytomegalovirus exposure and HLA in healthy donors. Whole-study findings and limits: In a later analysis, approximately 15,000 TCR beta sequences were associated with HLA alleles at 0.05 false discovery rate. There were some public TCRs occurring in many donors, but most TCR sequences were rare. Earlier analysis yielded a pattern in which most TCR beta V segments were productive about 90% or about 30% of the time.

PCR amplification relied on 60 Vbeta primers (plus 13 Jbeta primers). Clones were sequenced by immunoSEQ multiplex PCR, and TCRdb holds only the in-frame ones, with some missing. Counted here are 95,000 to 150,000 clones, over 8.5% occurring once; the ten biggest clones make up 6% to 7.5%. V lost 1 base to trimming and J lost 0 bases, with 13 bases between them. Germline V gene data show CDR1 as LNHDA and CDR2 as SQIVND (reference sequence). This CDR3 region has 18 residues. This receptor was obtained from a woman between 40 and 50 years old in good health and CMV-seropositive. The V call is TRBV19, the J call TRBJ2-6; the D is unclear. The specimen sequenced was PBMCs. The CDR3 DNA follows: TGTGCCAGTAGTATAGTACTAACGGAATTCTCTGGGGCCAACGTCCTGACTTTC. Protein product: CASSIVLTEFSGANVLTF. Full variable domain (outside the CDR3, taken from reference TRBV19 and TRBJ2-6): DGGITQSPKYLFRKEGQNVTLSCEQNLNHDAMYWYRQDPGQGLRLIYYSQIVNDFQKGDIAEGYSVSREKKESFPLTVTSAQKNPTAFYLCASSIVLTEFSGANVLTFGAGSRLTVL.